The sequence of this TCR beta chain was determined in a study of kidney transplant recipient with SARS-CoV-2 infection. MiXCR, applied by TCRdb to the reads, yields one record per CDR3 protein. The sample has about 240,000 distinct CDR3 sequences; 29% are singletons. About this clonotype: Just one base apart from a much larger clone, this may be a read error.

CDR1 is KGHSH and CDR2 is LQKENI in the germline V gene. This CDR3 is built from 15 residues. The input for sequencing was a blood sample, taken at baseline and on day 111 from a kidney transplant recipient. The chain has TRBV18 and TRBJ1-4; TRBD1 matches at 8 bases. This TCR derives from a male patient in his thirties who had COVID-19 and was a kidney transplant recipient. Some of the T cells might come from the graft donor. The CDR3 nucleotides are TGTGCCAGCTTACCACCGGACAGGGTCAATGAAAAACTGTTTTTT. It specifies CASLPPDRVNEKLFF.